This T cell receptor beta chain stems from a study of shared clonotypes between healthy human individuals. Study information: Donors had three CD4 naive, three CD4 memory, two CD8 naive and one CD8 memory plate apiece.

V was shortened by 6 bases and J by 9 bases, with 12 bases between the two germline ends. This CDR3 spans 12 amino acids. Germline assignment: CDR1 SNHLY and CDR2 FYNNEI. The test was conducted at deep level. Repertoires were generated with immunoSEQ multiplex PCR, while TCRdb's copy carries only in-frame clones and drops some. This repertoire shows approximately 2.3 million clones, about 92% found once; its top ten account for 0.35% to 0.5%. The sequencing input was naive CD4+ T cells from PBMCs. Subset meaning: CD45RA+ positively selected. J is TRBJ1-5 and V is TRBV2, with a possible D match to TRBD1 (5 bases). This receptor was taken from a man aged 18-30 years in good health. Some clones in this sample may be carry-over from other donors' samples. The CDR3 sequence: CASRGRETPQHF. CDR3 coding DNA: TGTGCCAGCAGGGGGCGGGAGACGCCCCAGCATTTT.